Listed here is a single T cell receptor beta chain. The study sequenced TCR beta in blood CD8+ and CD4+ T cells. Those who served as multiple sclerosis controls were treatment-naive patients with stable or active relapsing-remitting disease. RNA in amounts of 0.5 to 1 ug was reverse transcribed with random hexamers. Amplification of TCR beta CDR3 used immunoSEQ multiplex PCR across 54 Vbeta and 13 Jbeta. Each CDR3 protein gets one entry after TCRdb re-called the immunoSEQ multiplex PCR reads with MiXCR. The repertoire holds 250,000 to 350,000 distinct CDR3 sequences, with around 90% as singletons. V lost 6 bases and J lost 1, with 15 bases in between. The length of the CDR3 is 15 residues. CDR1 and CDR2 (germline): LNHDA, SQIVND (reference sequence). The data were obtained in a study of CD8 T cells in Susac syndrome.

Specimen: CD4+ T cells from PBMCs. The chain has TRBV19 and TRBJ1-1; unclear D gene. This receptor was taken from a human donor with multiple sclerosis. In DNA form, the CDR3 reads TGTGCCAGTAGGCCGCCCAGGCAATCGAACACTGAAGCTTTCTTT. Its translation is CASRPPRQSNTEAFF.